This is a list of T cell receptor beta chains from one sample in a study of Ad26.COV2.S vaccination and SARS-CoV-2 variants. Libraries were prepared by immunoSEQ multiplex PCR; TCRdb keeps only in-frame clonotypes and omits some of them. This table holds about 350,000 clones, around nine tenths found once. The sample was peripheral blood, taken in a trial of Ad26.COV2.S vaccine versus placebo. These receptor sequences come from a person between 18 and 59 years old who received the Ad26.COV2.S COVID-19 vaccine or a placebo. The CDR3 runs from the conserved cysteine through the conserved F or W. A D gene is named only where the DNA matches it firmly. Clone size is given for some rows only: seen once, a few or many times, or a class if the clone is expanded.

v_gene,abundance,d_gene,len,j_gene,CDR3nt,CDR3aa
TRBV20-1,many,-,14,TRBJ2-3,TGCAGTGCTAGTCAAGGCTATAGCACAGATACGCAGTATTTT,CSASQGYSTDTQYF
TRBV27,-,-,14,TRBJ2-3,TGTGCCAGCAGTATGAGGACTAGCACAGATACGCAGTATTTT,CASSMRTSTDTQYF
TRBV18,-,-,14,TRBJ2-7,TGTGCCAGCTCACCCGCGGACAGCTCCTACGAGCAGTACTTC,CASSPADSSYEQYF
TRBV10-2,-,TRBD2,13,TRBJ2-5,TGCGCCAGCAGTGGGACTAGGCAAGAGACCCAGTACTTC,CASSGTRQETQYF
TRBV6-2/TRBV6-3,-,TRBD1,16,TRBJ1-5,TGTGCCAGCAGTTACTCCGGGACAGGGGCGAATCAGCCCCAGCATTTT,CASSYSGTGANQPQHF
TRBV6-2/TRBV6-3,-,-,15,TRBJ1-1,TGTGCCAGCAGTTACTCCCCGGGGGGGCACACTGAAGCTTTCTTT,CASSYSPGGHTEAFF
TRBV12-5,-,-,13,TRBJ1-1,TGTGCTAGTGGGCCTTATTCGAACACTGAAGCTTTCTTT,CASGPYSNTEAFF
TRBV2,-,-,13,TRBJ2-5,TGTGCCAGCAGTGGAGCTCAGAGGGGGACCCAGTACTTC,CASSGAQRGTQYF
TRBV12-3/TRBV12-4,-,-,13,TRBJ1-1,TGTGCCAGCAGCCTACTCTTGGGCACTGAAGCTTTCTTT,CASSLLLGTEAFF
TRBV2,once,-,13,TRBJ1-2,TGTGCCAGCAGGCCAGTGAGGGCCTATGGCTACACCTTC,CASRPVRAYGYTF
TRBV27,-,-,13,TRBJ2-7,TGTGCCAGCAGTTTCGCAGGGGCCTACGAGCAGTACTTC,CASSFAGAYEQYF
TRBV30,-,-,12,TRBJ2-1,TGTGCCTGGAGCGGATCTTACAATGAGCAGTTCTTC,CAWSGSYNEQFF
TRBV30,-,TRBD1,15,TRBJ1-6,TGTGCCTGGAAGGGACAGGGGGTCTTGTATTCACCCCTCCACTTT,CAWKGQGVLYSPLHF
TRBV27,-,TRBD1,15,TRBJ2-1,TGTGCCAGCAATGTGGGACAGGGGTTGACCAATGAGCAATTCTTC,CASNVGQGLTNEQFF
TRBV15,-,-,12,TRBJ2-7,TGTGCCACCGGTGTGCGCTACTACGAGCAGTACTTC,CATGVRYYEQYF
TRBV12-5,-,TRBD2,13,TRBJ2-5,TGTGCTAGTCGACTAGCGGGAGTAGAGACCCAGTACTTC,CASRLAGVETQYF
TRBV19,-,TRBD1,18,TRBJ2-2,TGTGCCAGTAGCATCCGATCCAGGGGGCGCGGTAGCACCGGGGAGCTGTTTTTT,CASSIRSRGRGSTGELFF
TRBV10-1,-,TRBD2,16,TRBJ2-1,TGCGCCAGCAGTGAGTCGAGGGCTAGCGGGGACAATGAGCAGTTCTTC,CASSESRASGDNEQFF
TRBV27,-,-,16,TRBJ2-3,TGTGCCAGCAGTTTAGAACAACACCCTAGCACAGATACGCAGTATTTT,CASSLEQHPSTDTQYF
TRBV6-5,-,-,13,TRBJ1-4,TGTGCCAGCAGTTACCGTTATAATGAAAAACTGTTTTTT,CASSYRYNEKLFF
TRBV23-1,-,-,16,TRBJ2-2,TGCGCCAGCAGTCAATTGTCAGGGCTCAACACCGGGGAGCTGTTTTTT,CASSQLSGLNTGELFF
TRBV7-2,-,TRBD1,14,TRBJ2-2,TGTGCCAGCAGTTCACAGGGGTTCACCGGGGAGCTGTTTTTT,CASSSQGFTGELFF
TRBV6-5,-,-,15,TRBJ2-7,TGTGCCAGCAGTAACTATTATTTGGGAAACTACGAGCAGTACTTC,CASSNYYLGNYEQYF
TRBV5-6,-,-,11,TRBJ2-1,TGTGCCAGCAGCTTCGGGTATGAGCAGTTCTTC,CASSFGYEQFF
TRBV10-1,-,-,13,TRBJ2-1,TGCGCCAGCAGTGCTGAACGTTACAATGAGCAGTTCTTC,CASSAERYNEQFF
TRBV9,-,TRBD2,16,TRBJ2-7,TGTGCCAGCAGCGTAGGAGTGAGCGGGAGTTTCTCCGAGCAGTACTTC,CASSVGVSGSFSEQYF
TRBV12-3/TRBV12-4,-,-,13,TRBJ1-1,TGTGCCAGCAGTTTCCTCCTTTATACTGAAGCTTTCTTT,CASSFLLYTEAFF
TRBV5-1,-,-,14,TRBJ1-1,TGCGCCAGCAGCTTCACAAAGACAGGTCCGGGAGCTTTCTTT,CASSFTKTGPGAFF
TRBV5-1,-,-,15,TRBJ1-1,TGCGCCAGCAGCTCCTCGACAGAATTGAACACTGAAGCTTTCTTT,CASSSSTELNTEAFF
TRBV14,-,TRBD1,15,TRBJ1-6,TGTGCCAGCAGCCCCCGGCAGGGGGAAAATTCACCCCTCCACTTT,CASSPRQGENSPLHF
TRBV6-2/TRBV6-3,-,-,16,TRBJ1-1,TGTGCCAGCAGTTACCGAGCCGGGGATGTGAACACTGAAGCTTTCTTT,CASSYRAGDVNTEAFF
TRBV30,-,-,12,TRBJ2-7,TGTGCCTGGAGTGAGGGTGGGAGCGAGCAGTACTTC,CAWSEGGSEQYF
TRBV5-1,-,-,14,TRBJ1-2,TGCGCCAGCAGCGGGCCCCAGGGTATCTATGGCTACACCTTC,CASSGPQGIYGYTF
TRBV19,-,TRBD1,14,TRBJ2-1,TGTGCCAGTAGTACCCAGACAGGGAGAAATGAGCAGTTCTTC,CASSTQTGRNEQFF
TRBV9,-,-,16,TRBJ2-2,TGTGCCAGCAGCGTATTGGTACAGGGAGGCACCGGGGAGCTGTTTTTT,CASSVLVQGGTGELFF
TRBV3-1/TRBV3-2,-,-,14,TRBJ2-4,TGTGCCAGCAGCCATGGGATAGCCAAAAACATTCAGTACTTC,CASSHGIAKNIQYF
TRBV5-1,few,-,13,TRBJ1-2,TGCGCCAGCAGCTTGACCAGCGGGGGCGGCTACACCTTC,CASSLTSGGGYTF
TRBV5-1,-,TRBD2,14,TRBJ2-7,TGCGCCAGCAGCTTGACTAGCGGGAGGGACGAGCAGTACTTC,CASSLTSGRDEQYF
TRBV18,-,-,11,TRBJ2-3,TGTGCCAGCTCTCGAGGGGATACGCAGTATTTT,CASSRGDTQYF
TRBV10-1,-,-,17,TRBJ1-3,TGCGCCAGCAGTGAAGGGGCAGGGGTTCACTCTGGAAACACCATATATTTT,CASSEGAGVHSGNTIYF
TRBV5-1,-,TRBD1,16,TRBJ2-7,TGCGCCAGCAGCTTGGGAGGGACAGGGGAGGACTACGAGCAGTACTTC,CASSLGGTGEDYEQYF
TRBV28,-,-,12,TRBJ1-5,TGTGCCAGCAGTCAGGGGCGGCAGCCCCAGCATTTT,CASSQGRQPQHF
TRBV7-8,-,-,15,TRBJ2-7,TGTGCCAGCAGCTTCACAGGTTTTCGATCCTACGAGCAGTACTTC,CASSFTGFRSYEQYF
TRBV19,-,-,13,TRBJ1-1,TGTGCCAGTAGTATAGGGTTGAGCGCCGAAGCTTTCTTT,CASSIGLSAEAFF
TRBV6-6,-,-,15,TRBJ2-6,TGTGCCAGCAGTTCCGGGGACTCTGGGGCCAACGTCCTGACTTTC,CASSSGDSGANVLTF